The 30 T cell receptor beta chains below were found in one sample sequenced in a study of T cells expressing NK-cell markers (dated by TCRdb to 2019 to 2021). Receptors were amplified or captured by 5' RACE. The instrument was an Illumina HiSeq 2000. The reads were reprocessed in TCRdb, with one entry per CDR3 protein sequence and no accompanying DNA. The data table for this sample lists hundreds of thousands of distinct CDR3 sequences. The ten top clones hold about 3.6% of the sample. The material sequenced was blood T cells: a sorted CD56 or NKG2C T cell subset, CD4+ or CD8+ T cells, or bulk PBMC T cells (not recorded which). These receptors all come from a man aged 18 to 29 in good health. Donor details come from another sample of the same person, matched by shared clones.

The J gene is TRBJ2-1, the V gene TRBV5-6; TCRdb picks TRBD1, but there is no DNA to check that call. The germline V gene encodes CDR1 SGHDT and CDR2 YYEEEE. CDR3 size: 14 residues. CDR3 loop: CASEPGRREWEQFF.

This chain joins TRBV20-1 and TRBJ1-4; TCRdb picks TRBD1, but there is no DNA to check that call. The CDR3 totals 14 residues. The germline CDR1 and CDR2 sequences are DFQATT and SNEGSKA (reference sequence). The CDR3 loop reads CSASRTGSHEKLFF.

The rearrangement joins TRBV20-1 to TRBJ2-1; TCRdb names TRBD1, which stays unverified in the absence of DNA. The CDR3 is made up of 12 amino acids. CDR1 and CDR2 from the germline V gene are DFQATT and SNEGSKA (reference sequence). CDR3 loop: CSASDRVHEQFF.

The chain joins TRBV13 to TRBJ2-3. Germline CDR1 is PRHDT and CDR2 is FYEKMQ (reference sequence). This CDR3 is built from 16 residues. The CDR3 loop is CASSLYLGTTTDTQYF.

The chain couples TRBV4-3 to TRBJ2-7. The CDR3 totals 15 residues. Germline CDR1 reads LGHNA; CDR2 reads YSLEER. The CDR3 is CASSQVQAGSYEQYF.

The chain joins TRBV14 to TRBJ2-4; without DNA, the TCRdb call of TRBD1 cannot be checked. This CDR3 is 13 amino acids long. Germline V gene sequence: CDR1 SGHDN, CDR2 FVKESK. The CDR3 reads CASSRSPAGIQYF.

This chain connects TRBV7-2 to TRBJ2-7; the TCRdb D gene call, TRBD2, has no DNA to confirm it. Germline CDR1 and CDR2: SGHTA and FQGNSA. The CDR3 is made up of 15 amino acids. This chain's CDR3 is CASRKGLAGNYEQYF.

The CDR3: CASSGGQGTGELFF. J is TRBJ2-2 and V is TRBV6-1; the D call from TCRdb, TRBD1, cannot be confirmed without DNA. The CDR3 runs to 14 residues. Germline-derived CDR1 and CDR2 are MNHNS and SASEGT.

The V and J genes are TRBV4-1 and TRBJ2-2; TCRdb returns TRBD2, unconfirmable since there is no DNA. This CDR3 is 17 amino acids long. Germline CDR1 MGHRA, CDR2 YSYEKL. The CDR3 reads CASSQDGREGVTGELFF.

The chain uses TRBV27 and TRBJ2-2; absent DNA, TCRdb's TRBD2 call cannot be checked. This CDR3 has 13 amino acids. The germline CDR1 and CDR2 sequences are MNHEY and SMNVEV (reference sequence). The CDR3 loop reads CASLRAGAGELFF.

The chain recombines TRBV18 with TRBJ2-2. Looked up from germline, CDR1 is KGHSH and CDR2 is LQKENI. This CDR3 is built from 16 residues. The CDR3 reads CASSPTGRPNTGELFF.

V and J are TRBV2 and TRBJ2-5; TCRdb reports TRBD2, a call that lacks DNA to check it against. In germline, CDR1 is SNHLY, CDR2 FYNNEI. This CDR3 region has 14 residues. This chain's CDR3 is CASMRLAGVQTQYF.

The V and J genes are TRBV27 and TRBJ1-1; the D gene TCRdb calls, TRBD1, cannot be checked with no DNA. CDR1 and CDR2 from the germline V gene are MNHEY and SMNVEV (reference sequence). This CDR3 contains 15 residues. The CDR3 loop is CASSLVGGKDTEAFF.

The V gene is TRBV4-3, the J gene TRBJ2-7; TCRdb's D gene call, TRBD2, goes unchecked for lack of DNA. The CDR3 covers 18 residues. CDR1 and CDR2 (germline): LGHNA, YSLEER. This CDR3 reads CASSQEVGLAGVSYEQYF.

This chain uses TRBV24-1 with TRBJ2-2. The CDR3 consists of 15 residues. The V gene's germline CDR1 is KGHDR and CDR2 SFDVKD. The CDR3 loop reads CATNDPTTNTGELFF.

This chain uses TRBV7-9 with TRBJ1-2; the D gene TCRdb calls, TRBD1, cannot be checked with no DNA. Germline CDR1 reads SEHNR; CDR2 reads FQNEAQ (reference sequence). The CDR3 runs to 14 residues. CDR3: CASSLEGTAPGYTF. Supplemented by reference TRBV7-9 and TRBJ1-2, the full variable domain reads DTGVSQNPRHKITKRGQNVTFRCDPISEHNRLYWYRQTLGQGPEFLTYFQNEAQLEKSRLLSDRFSAERPKGSFSTLEIQRTEQGDSAMYLCASSLEGTAPGYTFGSGTRLTVV.

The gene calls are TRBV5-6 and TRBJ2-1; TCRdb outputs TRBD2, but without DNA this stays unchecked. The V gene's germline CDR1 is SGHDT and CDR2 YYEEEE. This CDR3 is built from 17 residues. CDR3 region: CASSLVIGTSWDNEQFF.

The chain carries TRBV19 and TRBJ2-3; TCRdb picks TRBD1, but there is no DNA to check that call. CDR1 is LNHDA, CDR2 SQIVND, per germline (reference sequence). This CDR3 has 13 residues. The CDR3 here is CASSDRGWDTQYF.

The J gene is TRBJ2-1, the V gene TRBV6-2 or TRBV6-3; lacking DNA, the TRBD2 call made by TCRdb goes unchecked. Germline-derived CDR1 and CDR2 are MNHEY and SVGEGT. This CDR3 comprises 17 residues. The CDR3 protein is CASSYNTGTSLYNEQFF.

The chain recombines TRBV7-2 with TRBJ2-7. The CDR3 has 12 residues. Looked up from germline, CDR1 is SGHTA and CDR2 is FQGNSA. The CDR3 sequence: CASSAQDYEQYF. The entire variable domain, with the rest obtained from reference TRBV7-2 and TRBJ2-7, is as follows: GAGVSQSPSNKVTEKGKDVELRCDPISGHTALYWYRQSLGQGLEFLIYFQGNSAPDKSGLPSDRFSAERTGGSVSTLTIQRTQQEDSAVYLCASSAQDYEQYFGPGTRLTVT.

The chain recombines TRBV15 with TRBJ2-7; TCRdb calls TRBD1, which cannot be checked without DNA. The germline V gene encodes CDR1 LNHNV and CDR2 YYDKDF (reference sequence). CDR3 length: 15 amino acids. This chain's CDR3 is CATSRVSTLTGEQYF.

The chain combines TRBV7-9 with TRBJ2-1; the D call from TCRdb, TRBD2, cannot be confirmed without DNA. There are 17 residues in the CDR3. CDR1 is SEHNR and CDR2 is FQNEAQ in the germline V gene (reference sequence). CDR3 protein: CASSPSRREGQNNEQFF. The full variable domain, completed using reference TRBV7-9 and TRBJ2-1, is DTGVSQNPRHKITKRGQNVTFRCDPISEHNRLYWYRQTLGQGPEFLTYFQNEAQLEKSRLLSDRFSAERPKGSFSTLEIQRTEQGDSAMYLCASSPSRREGQNNEQFFGPGTRLTVL.

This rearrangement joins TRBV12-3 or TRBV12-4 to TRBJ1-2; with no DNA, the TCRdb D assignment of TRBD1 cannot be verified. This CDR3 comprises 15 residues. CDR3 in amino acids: CASSLAVQGLSGYTF.

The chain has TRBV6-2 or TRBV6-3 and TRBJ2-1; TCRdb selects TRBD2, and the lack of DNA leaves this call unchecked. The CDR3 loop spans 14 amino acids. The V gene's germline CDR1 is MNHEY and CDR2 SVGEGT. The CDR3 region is CASSPSVGRSEQFF.

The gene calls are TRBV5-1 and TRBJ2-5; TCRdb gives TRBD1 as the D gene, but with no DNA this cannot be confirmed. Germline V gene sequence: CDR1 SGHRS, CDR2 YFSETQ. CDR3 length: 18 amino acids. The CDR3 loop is CASSLDSFPGPYQETQYF.

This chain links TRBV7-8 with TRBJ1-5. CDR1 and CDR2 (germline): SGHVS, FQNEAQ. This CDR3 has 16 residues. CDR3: CASSLQASKYNQPQHF.

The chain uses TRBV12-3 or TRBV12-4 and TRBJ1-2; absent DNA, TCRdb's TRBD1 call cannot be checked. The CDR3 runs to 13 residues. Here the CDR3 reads CASSKQAYYGYTF.

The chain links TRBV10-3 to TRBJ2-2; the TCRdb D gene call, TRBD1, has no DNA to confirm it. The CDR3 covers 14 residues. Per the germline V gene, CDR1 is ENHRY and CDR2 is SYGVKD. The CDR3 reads CAISDLGVTGELFF.

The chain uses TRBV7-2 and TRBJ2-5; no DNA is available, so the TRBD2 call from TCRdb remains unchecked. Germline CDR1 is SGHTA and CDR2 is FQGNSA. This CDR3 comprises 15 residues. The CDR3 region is CASSLTSGTSRTQYF.

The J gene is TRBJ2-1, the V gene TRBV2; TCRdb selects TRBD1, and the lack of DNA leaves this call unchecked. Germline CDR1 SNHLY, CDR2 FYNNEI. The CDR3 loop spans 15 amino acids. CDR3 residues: CASNRDLSSYNEQFF.